The entry below describes one T cell receptor beta chain. What antigen it recognizes has not been identified. No much larger clonotype is one base removed from it; base qualities were not supplied. The data stem from a study of technical replicates of blood from a few donors (dated by TCRdb to the late 2010s). Library preparation employed the immunoSEQ multiplex PCR assay. The immuneACCESS repertoire file appears here via TCRdb, limited to in-frame rearrangements. These files lack a portion of the clones; in checked studies, under half of the deficit traces to unresolved V genes, and the cause of the others is not known. The sample table contains 55,000 to 70,000 clones; only one count was recorded for 86% of them. The ten largest account for more than 5% of the sample. The germline V gene provides CDR1 LGHNT and CDR2 FRNRAP. From the cysteine through the phenylalanine, the CDR3 covers 14 amino acids. Here the CDR3 DNA is all that survives: 42 bases in frame from base 1. Ends trimmed: V by 7 bases, J by 1 base; bases unmatched to a gene: 4.

The origin of this receptor is a human donor in good health. Some clones in this sample may be carry-over from other donors' samples. The rearranged chain carries TRBV12-5 and TRBJ1-5; TRBD1 lines up with 7 middle nucleotides. Sequencing was done on a sample of PBMCs. The CDR3 in this case is CASVRGGSNQPQHF. The nucleotide sequence is TGTGCTAGTGTCCGAGGGGGCAGCAATCAGCCCCAGCATTTT.